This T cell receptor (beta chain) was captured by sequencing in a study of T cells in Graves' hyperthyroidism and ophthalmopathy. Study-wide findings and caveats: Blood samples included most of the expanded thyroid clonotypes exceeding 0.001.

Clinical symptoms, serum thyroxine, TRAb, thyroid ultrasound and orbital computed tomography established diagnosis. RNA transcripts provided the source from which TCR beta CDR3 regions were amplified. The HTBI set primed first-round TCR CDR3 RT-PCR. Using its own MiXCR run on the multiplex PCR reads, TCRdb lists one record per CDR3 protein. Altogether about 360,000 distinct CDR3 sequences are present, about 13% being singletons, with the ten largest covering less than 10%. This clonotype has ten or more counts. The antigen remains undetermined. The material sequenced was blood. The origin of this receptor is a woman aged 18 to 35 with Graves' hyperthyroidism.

The CDR3 sequence: CASSLVPEGRNEQFF. Here the CDR3 DNA reads TGCGCCAGCAGCTTGGTCCCGGAGGGCCGTAATGAGCAGTTCTTC. This rearrangement joins TRBV5-1 to TRBJ2-1, with a possible D match to TRBD2 (6 bases). Deletions cut 0 bases from V and 7 bases from J, with 14 bases between. CDR1 SGHRS and CDR2 YFSETQ come from the germline V gene. CDR3 length: 15 amino acids.